These 24 T cell receptor beta chains share one sample of origin, sequenced in a study of blood T cell repertoires in COVID-19. Data came from immunoSEQ multiplex PCR; TCRdb stores just in-frame clones and leaves some out. The data show about 76,000 clones, 86% seen once. Sequenced input: peripheral blood. These receptors originate from a human donor in a cohort sampled during active COVID-19.

This rearrangement joins TRBV28 to TRBJ1-6; D gene uncertain. This CDR3 contains 12 residues. The V and J ends lost 4 bases and 9 bases respectively, with 7 bases between them. Germline values: CDR1 MDHEN, CDR2 SYDVKM. The CDR3 nucleotides are TGTGCCAGCAGTTCCTCGGGTTCACCCCTCCACTTT. It codes for CASSSSGSPLHF.

The rearrangement uses TRBV19 and TRBJ1-4, with D uncertain. The CDR3 length is 13 residues. Trimming removed 3 bases from V and 8 bases from J, with 10 bases in between. The germline CDR1 and CDR2 sequences are LNHDA and SQIVND (reference sequence). Written as DNA, the CDR3 is TGTGCCAGTAGTATCGAGCGTCGGGAAAAACTGTTTTTT. Its translation: CASSIERREKLFF. Based on the CDR3 plus reference TRBV19 and TRBJ1-4, the full variable domain is DGGITQSPKYLFRKEGQNVTLSCEQNLNHDAMYWYRQDPGQGLRLIYYSQIVNDFQKGDIAEGYSVSREKKESFPLTVTSAQKNPTAFYLCASSIERREKLFFGSGTQLSVL.

V gene TRBV18 combines with J gene TRBJ1-2; TRBD1 aligns across 12 bases. V trimming: 3 bases; J trimming: 7 bases; junction bases outside the gene matches: 3. The CDR3 totals 14 residues. Germline V gives CDR1 KGHSH, CDR2 LQKENI. The chain's CDR3 is CASSPSGQGAGYTF. CDR3 bases: TGTGCCAGCTCACCTTCGGGACAGGGGGCTGGCTACACCTTC.

J is TRBJ2-3 and V is TRBV9; D may be TRBD2 (6 bases). The CDR3 consists of 14 residues. The germline gives CDR1 SGDLS, CDR2 YYNGEE. The germline V and J ends were trimmed by 1 base and 2 bases, with 8 bases remaining between them. This chain's CDR3 is CASSVWGVTDTQYF. The CDR3 nucleotides are TGTGCCAGCAGCGTATGGGGGGTCACAGATACGCAGTATTTT.

The table lists this clone with a count of one. The chain recombines TRBV5-1 with TRBJ2-7, with TRBD2 matching over 7 bases. From germline, CDR1 is SGHRS and CDR2 YFSETQ. V shed 4 bases, J shed 5 bases, and the junction held 6 bases outside the gene matches. The CDR3 covers 13 residues. The chain's CDR3 is CASSPRLANEQYF. The CDR3, as DNA: TGCGCCAGCAGCCCTAGACTAGCTAACGAGCAGTACTTC.

This chain uses TRBV6-5 with TRBJ2-5; D gene ambiguous. V was shortened by 6 bases and J by 1 base, with 12 bases between the two germline ends. This CDR3 is 14 amino acids long. Germline V lookup: CDR1 MNHEY, CDR2 SVGAGI. The CDR3 is CASRPLGSQETQYF. The CDR3 DNA reads as TGTGCCAGCAGGCCACTGGGCAGCCAAGAGACCCAGTACTTC.

V gene TRBV15 combines with J gene TRBJ1-2; D is ambiguous. CDR1 is LNHNV and CDR2 is YYDKDF in the germline V gene (reference sequence). Trimming left V 0 bases short and J 8 bases short, with 16 bases between. The CDR3 runs 15 residues. The CDR3 DNA reads TGTGCCACCAGCAGAGATTGGGGAGCTGTTGGGGGCTACACCTTC. This codes for CATSRDWGAVGGYTF.

The chain joins TRBV27 to TRBJ1-6; D is ambiguous. Germline assignment: CDR1 MNHEY and CDR2 SMNVEV (reference sequence). CDR3 size: 15 residues. The ends were cut back, 5 bases at V and 6 bases at J, with 14 bases in the middle. CDR3 DNA: TGTGCCAGCAGTACCGCGGGAGGGATTAATTCACCCCTCCACTTT. Encoded protein: CASSTAGGINSPLHF.

The chain carries TRBV5-4 and TRBJ2-5, with D possibly being TRBD2 (5 bases). The V end lost 0 bases, the J end lost 4 bases, and 19 bases lay between the germline ends. CDR1 SGHNT and CDR2 YYREEE come from the germline V gene (reference sequence). The CDR3 is made up of 17 amino acids. This CDR3 reads CASSLEKRTAYGETQYF. The CDR3 bases are TGTGCCAGCAGCTTGGAGAAGAGGACTGCGTACGGAGAGACCCAGTACTTC.

This chain connects TRBV19 to TRBJ2-3; TRBD2 aligns across 8 bases. The CDR3 consists of 15 residues. Germline V gives CDR1 LNHDA, CDR2 SQIVND (reference sequence). Losses at the gene ends were 7 bases for V and 5 bases for J; bases not matched to a gene: 11. CDR3 bases: TGTGCCAGTAAATCACGGGGGGGACCGGGAGATACGCAGTATTTT. It encodes CASKSRGGPGDTQYF. Complete variable domain (other parts from reference TRBV19 and TRBJ2-3): DGGITQSPKYLFRKEGQNVTLSCEQNLNHDAMYWYRQDPGQGLRLIYYSQIVNDFQKGDIAEGYSVSREKKESFPLTVTSAQKNPTAFYLCASKSRGGPGDTQYFGPGTRLTVL.

The chain recombines TRBV4-2 with TRBJ2-3, with 12 bases fitting TRBD2. V was pared by 1 base and J by 0 bases, with 5 bases of the junction left unmatched. The CDR3 extends over 18 amino acids. Germline assignment: CDR1 LGHNA and CDR2 YNFKEQ. CDR3 sequence reads: CASSQVLAGGASTDTQYF. The CDR3 bases are TGTGCCAGCAGCCAAGTACTAGCGGGGGGCGCTAGCACAGATACGCAGTATTTT.

V usage is TRBV28 and J usage is TRBJ1-5; D is ambiguous. The V gene's germline CDR1 is MDHEN and CDR2 SYDVKM. Trimming removed 4 bases at V and 2 bases at J, with 12 bases between. There are 15 residues in the CDR3. CDR3 sequence reads: CASSSGERGNQPQHF. The CDR3 DNA sequence: TGTGCCAGCAGTTCTGGGGAGAGGGGCAATCAGCCCCAGCATTTT.

Only one count was recorded for this clone. This chain's CDR3 is CASSEGQGHSPLHF. DNA for the CDR3: TGTGCCAGCAGCGAGGGACAGGGTCATTCACCCCTCCACTTT. The rearrangement joins TRBV21-1 to TRBJ1-6; the DNA was not compared with TRBD1, the D call given in the table. TRBV21-1 constitutes a pseudogene. The CDR3 sequence is 14 residues long.

The chain couples TRBV5-1 to TRBJ2-5; 8 bases align to TRBD1. Germline-derived CDR1 and CDR2 are SGHRS and YFSETQ. J gave up 5 bases and V 1 base, and 7 bases lay outside the gene matches. This CDR3 region has 15 residues. The CDR3 spells CASSLPGGVVETQYF. Written as DNA, the CDR3 is TGCGCCAGCAGCTTGCCAGGGGGCGTCGTGGAGACCCAGTACTTC.

Only one count was recorded for this clone. The chain links TRBV4-1 to TRBJ1-4; the D gene is possibly TRBD1 (6 bases). Trimming shortened V by 2 bases and J by 6 bases, and 22 bases separated the two germline ends. CDR1 and CDR2 (germline): MGHRA, YSYEKL. The CDR3 is made up of 18 amino acids. As DNA, the CDR3 is TGCGCCAGCAGCCAATACACCCCGGCGGGCAGGGGATATGAAAAACTGTTTTTT. This codes for CASSQYTPAGRGYEKLFF.

This clone has a handful of counts. The chain joins TRBV10-1 to TRBJ2-7; possible D gene TRBD2, 5 bases. Trimming took 3 bases from V and 4 from J, leaving 16 bases between them. CDR1 is WNHNN, CDR2 SYGVQD, per germline (reference sequence). The CDR3 contains 15 residues. In DNA, the CDR3 is TGCGCCAGCAGTGAAGCCCCGGACTTGGGTTACGAGCAGTACTTC. This gives the protein CASSEAPDLGYEQYF.

This clone was detected only once. This chain joins TRBV5-1 and TRBJ1-1, with a possible D match to TRBD1 (6 bases). Germline V gene sequence: CDR1 SGHRS, CDR2 YFSETQ. Trimming took 0 bases from V and 5 from J, leaving 14 bases between them. The CDR3 is made up of 15 amino acids. The CDR3, as DNA: TGCGCCAGCAGCTTGGGGGGGCAGGTGGAGACTGAAGCTTTCTTT. Translating gives CASSLGGQVETEAFF.

The rearrangement joins TRBV6-5 to TRBJ2-7; the D gene is possibly TRBD1 (5 bases). The CDR3 runs to 14 residues. Germline V gene lookup returns CDR1 MNHEY and CDR2 SVGAGI. Between the trimmed V and J ends, which lost 0 bases and 2 bases, there was a span of 8 bases. CDR3 amino acids: CASSYSGRAYEQYF. In DNA, the CDR3 is TGTGCCAGCAGTTACTCGGGGCGAGCCTACGAGCAGTACTTC.

The V call is TRBV7-9, the J call TRBJ2-5, with 7 bases aligning to TRBD1. J lost 5 bases, V lost 5 bases, and 11 bases had no gene match. The CDR3 totals 15 residues. The germline CDR1 and CDR2 sequences are SEHNR and FQNEAQ (reference sequence). CDR3 residues: CASSRLQGLAETQYF. The CDR3 DNA reads TGTGCCAGCAGCCGCCTACAGGGGCTGGCGGAGACCCAGTACTTC. Based on the CDR3 plus reference TRBV7-9 and TRBJ2-5, the full variable domain is DTGVSQNPRHKITKRGQNVTFRCDPISEHNRLYWYRQTLGQGPEFLTYFQNEAQLEKSRLLSDRFSAERPKGSFSTLEIQRTEQGDSAMYLCASSRLQGLAETQYFGPGTRLLVL.

V and J are TRBV13 and TRBJ2-7, with D perhaps TRBD2 (5 bases). The CDR3 spans 13 residues. Germline V gives CDR1 PRHDT, CDR2 FYEKMQ (reference sequence). V gave up 7 bases and J gave up 4 bases, with 14 bases separating them. DNA of the CDR3: TGTGCCAGCAACTCCCGGACTGGATACGAGCAGTACTTC. Translation: CASNSRTGYEQYF.

CDR3 DNA: TGTGCCAGCAGCTTAGCATCGGGGGTTGGGAAACTGTTTTTT. Amino acids: CASSLASGVGKLFF. This chain links TRBV11-3 with TRBJ1-4, with D possibly being TRBD1 (5 bases). Looked up from germline, CDR1 is SGHNT and CDR2 is YENEEA. The CDR3 has 14 residues. V was trimmed by 1 base and J by 11 bases, leaving 14 bases between them.

The CDR3 bases are TGCGCCAGCAGCCAAGATGGACTAGCCTACGAGCAGTACTTC. Translating gives CASSQDGLAYEQYF. The V and J genes are TRBV4-1 and TRBJ2-7, with TRBD2 identical over 7 bases. The CDR3 is 14 amino acids. Germline CDR1 reads MGHRA; CDR2 reads YSYEKL. V dropped 0 bases and J dropped 2; count of bases not matched to a gene: 1.

The V call is TRBV11-3, the J call TRBJ2-3, with 14 positions matching TRBD2. Germline CDR1 and CDR2: SGHNT and YENEEA. Trimming removed 5 bases from V and 3 bases from J; junction bases left unmatched: 7. The CDR3 length is 17 residues. CDR3 protein: CASSPRLAGGITDTQYF. CDR3 coding DNA: TGTGCCAGCAGCCCGCGACTAGCGGGGGGGATTACAGATACGCAGTATTTT.

The chain couples TRBV4-3 to TRBJ1-2; the D is unclear. The CDR3 is made up of 13 amino acids. The germline V gene encodes CDR1 LGHNA and CDR2 YSLEER. Trimming left V 1 base short and J 0 bases short, with 3 bases between. The CDR3 spells CASSQGTNYGYTF. In nucleotides, the CDR3 is TGCGCCAGCAGCCAAGGTACTAACTATGGCTACACCTTC.